The T cell receptor (beta chain) described here comes from a study of control samples from healthy donors and cancer patients. Measured with immunoSEQ multiplex PCR; TCRdb has only the in-frame clones, and not every one. The table includes 99,000 or so clones, 83% detected once. Trimming shortened V by 1 base and J by 7 bases, and 10 bases separated the two germline ends. The V gene's germline CDR1 is LGHDT and CDR2 YNNKEL (reference sequence). The CDR3 is 13 amino acids. The chain uses TRBV3-1 (or the pseudogene TRBV3-2) and TRBJ1-2, with D uncertain. The TCR was taken from a woman in her 50s in good health. The specimen was blood. The DNA of the CDR3 is TGTGCCAGCAGCCAAGCAACCAGGCCTGGCTACACCTTC. It yields the protein CASSQATRPGYTF.